This is a list of T cell receptor beta chains from one sample in a study of blood T cell repertoires in COVID-19. Generated by immunoSEQ multiplex PCR, the TCRdb table keeps only in-frame clones and is missing some. The sample comprises approximately 220,000 clones, around 91% of which are singletons, and around 16% rests with the top ten. The sequenced material came from PBMCs or T cells enriched from blood (not recorded which). All receptors come from a man aged 25 to 45 who had been exposed to COVID-19. CDR3s include the opening cysteine and the closing phenylalanine or tryptophan. The D gene is left open where the match is weak. Clone sizes are given selectively: once, few, many, or a class where the clone is expanded.

DNA,CDR3,size,length,V,J,D
TGCGCCAGCAGCCTGAACACAGGCCGATCCGTCTATGGCTACACCTTC,CASSLNTGRSVYGYTF,.,16,TRBV5-1,TRBJ1-2,.
TGTGCCAGCAGCCAGACAGGGTTTGAAGCTTTCTTT,CASSQTGFEAFF,.,12,TRBV14,TRBJ1-1,TRBD1
TGCGCCAGCAGCCTCTCCGTGAATGAGCAGTTCTTC,CASSLSVNEQFF,few,12,TRBV5-1,TRBJ2-1,.
TGTGCCAGCAGCTTAGGACAGGGCTCCTACAATGAGCAGTTCTTC,CASSLGQGSYNEQFF,.,15,TRBV7-3,TRBJ2-1,TRBD1
TGCGCCAGCCTCTCCGAACAGGGCATCCACGAGCAGTACTTC,CASLSEQGIHEQYF,once,14,TRBV5-1,TRBJ2-7,.
TGTGCCAGCAGCCAGCGGACAGGACTTTCACCCCTCCACTTT,CASSQRTGLSPLHF,.,14,TRBV5-6,TRBJ1-6,TRBD1
TGTGCCAGCAGCTGGAGTTCGGGACAAAGTTACGAGCAGTACTTC,CASSWSSGQSYEQYF,.,15,TRBV5-5,TRBJ2-7,.
TGTGCCAGCAGGCGGGCGGGCGACACTGAAGCTTTCTTT,CASRRAGDTEAFF,.,13,TRBV2,TRBJ1-1,.
TGCGCCAGCAGCTTGATTCCCCCAGGGGGGACAACCCAAGAGACCCAGTACTTC,CASSLIPPGGTTQETQYF,.,18,TRBV5-1,TRBJ2-5,.
TGTGCCAGCAGTTTAACAGGGAGGGATGAGCAGTTCTTC,CASSLTGRDEQFF,.,13,TRBV12-3/TRBV12-4,TRBJ2-1,.
TGCGCCAGCAGCCAAGATAGTACCGGAGGAAACATTCAGTACTTC,CASSQDSTGGNIQYF,.,15,TRBV4-1,TRBJ2-4,.
TGTGCCATCAAGGGACAGGTAGATCAAGCTTTCTTT,CAIKGQVDQAFF,.,12,TRBV10-3,TRBJ1-1,TRBD1
TGTGCCAGCAGCTCAAAACGGGGGGTTAGCACAGATACGCAGTATTTT,CASSSKRGVSTDTQYF,.,16,TRBV7-9,TRBJ2-3,TRBD2
TGTGCCAGCAGCTTAGTTCTAGCGGGGGGCCAAGAGACCCAGTACTTC,CASSLVLAGGQETQYF,.,16,TRBV11-3,TRBJ2-5,TRBD2
TGCGCCAGCAGTCCTAGCCAGGGGGCGTCCTTC,CASSPSQGASF,few,11,TRBV23-1,TRBJ1-2,TRBD1
TGTGCCAGCAGCCCATCTCTCTATCAGGAAGAGACCCAGTACTTC,CASSPSLYQEETQYF,once,15,TRBV3-1/TRBV3-2,TRBJ2-5,.
TGCGCCAGCAGCTCTGTCACGGGGAGGTATGGCTACACCTTC,CASSSVTGRYGYTF,.,14,TRBV5-1,TRBJ1-2,.
TGTGCCAGCAGCCAAGGAGAGCGGAGCTCCTACAATGAGCAGTTCTTC,CASSQGERSSYNEQFF,.,16,TRBV4-2,TRBJ2-1,.
TGTGCCAGCAGCTTAGAGAGCTCCTATAATTCACCCCTCCACTTT,CASSLESSYNSPLHF,.,15,TRBV7-2,TRBJ1-6,.
TGTGCCAGCAGCCAAGATTTTGCGGGGGTCGGCACAGATACGCAGTATTTT,CASSQDFAGVGTDTQYF,.,17,TRBV3-1/TRBV3-2,TRBJ2-3,TRBD2
TGCAGCGTTGAACGCACGGGAGGCCCAGATACGCAGTATTTT,CSVERTGGPDTQYF,.,14,TRBV29-1,TRBJ2-3,TRBD2
TGTGCCAGCAGCGCCGACCCGGGGGGCCCAGCCCCGACCCAGTACTTC,CASSADPGGPAPTQYF,.,16,TRBV9,TRBJ2-5,.